The rows below give T cell receptor beta chains drawn from one sample of a study of blood T cell repertoires in COVID-19. The assay was immunoSEQ multiplex PCR, and TCRdb's table has in-frame clones only and misses some. Of about 270,000 clones in the sample, 75% to 85% are singletons; the top ten hold approximately 9.6%. Sample: PBMCs or T cells enriched from blood (not recorded which). These receptors all stem from a woman aged 50 to 60 with acute COVID-19. The CDR3 runs from the conserved cysteine through the conserved F or W. For some rows the clone size is stated as once, few or many, or as a class when expanded; others skip it.

CASSLVAGGTYNEQFF | TRBJ2-1 | NA | TRBV7-6 | 16
CASSFGQDKETQYF | TRBJ2-5 | NA | TRBV5-1 | 14
CASSIGRTLNTEAFF | TRBJ1-1 | few | TRBV19 | 15
CASSLLAGEQYF | TRBJ2-7 | few | TRBV11-3 | 12
CASSPRGADTEAFF | TRBJ1-1 | once | TRBV7-3 | 14
CASSLTGGYTGELFF | TRBJ2-2 | NA | TRBV5-1 | 15
CASSQVRTGEAFF | TRBJ1-1 | NA | TRBV14 | 13
CANSAGGEPQHF | TRBJ1-5 | once | TRBV10-3 | 12
CASSLGARGGYF | TRBJ2-7 | NA | TRBV11-2 | 12
CAWSAPLPGGTDTQYF | TRBJ2-3 | NA | TRBV30 | 16
CASSEWGESNSPLHF | TRBJ1-6 | NA | TRBV6-1 | 15
CAWSVGRDTQYF | TRBJ2-3 | NA | TRBV30 | 12
CATSDPGLAGADTQYF | TRBJ2-3 | NA | TRBV24-1 | 16
CASNDRDGVRWFF | TRBJ2-1 | NA | TRBV19 | 13
CASRARGGYGYTF | TRBJ1-2 | NA | TRBV6-5 | 13
CASSPTGADTQYF | TRBJ2-3 | NA | TRBV18 | 13
CASSQGQGDYEQYF | TRBJ2-7 | NA | TRBV4-3 | 14
CATSRAGGRGNQPQHF | TRBJ1-5 | NA | TRBV15 | 16
CASSPQRTANEKLFF | TRBJ1-4 | NA | TRBV27 | 15
CASSYSAGNQPQHF | TRBJ1-5 | NA | TRBV6-5 | 14
CAISESGGVGYTF | TRBJ1-2 | NA | TRBV10-3 | 13
CASARPGGEGTGELFF | TRBJ2-2 | NA | TRBV3-1/TRBV3-2 | 16
CASSLAGGRGTEAFF | TRBJ1-1 | NA | TRBV7-6 | 15
CASSSDGGLRPQHF | TRBJ1-5 | NA | TRBV7-2 | 14
CASRETGGASYEQYF | TRBJ2-7 | NA | TRBV5-6 | 15
CASSIQDSLYGYTF | TRBJ1-2 | NA | TRBV19 | 14
CAWSTRGQGNSPLHF | TRBJ1-6 | NA | TRBV30 | 15
CASSQWGGTETQYF | TRBJ2-5 | few | TRBV7-2 | 14
CAWSPASRNEKLFF | TRBJ1-4 | few | TRBV30 | 14
CASSRKGLNTEAFF | TRBJ1-1 | once | TRBV4-3 | 14
CASSLLASTDTQYF | TRBJ2-3 | NA | TRBV9 | 14
CASSLRVQGSYNEQFF | TRBJ2-1 | NA | TRBV5-1 | 16
CASRGQNYGYTF | TRBJ1-2 | NA | TRBV7-9 | 12
CASSLSGGALDTQYF | TRBJ2-3 | NA | TRBV6-5 | 15
CASSFGQTNSPLHF | TRBJ1-6 | NA | TRBV5-1 | 14
CASSSPGGAYEKLFF | TRBJ1-4 | NA | TRBV19 | 15
CASLTGTSVNEQFF | TRBJ2-1 | NA | TRBV6-5 | 14
CAWSVGVGQHGYTF | TRBJ1-2 | few | TRBV30 | 14
CASSLTGNTGELFF | TRBJ2-2 | once | TRBV11-3 | 14
CASSLSRQGMNSPLHF | TRBJ1-6 | NA | TRBV4-3 | 16
CASSLNSLSYEQYF | TRBJ2-7 | NA | TRBV5-1 | 14
CASRGRRSSNQPQHF | TRBJ1-5 | NA | TRBV6-5 | 15
CASSIGQGTYNEQFF | TRBJ2-1 | NA | TRBV5-4 | 15